This T cell receptor (beta chain) was documented in a study of molecular identifiers for immune sequencing clone quantification. Study-wide context: Naive CD8 RNA (roughly 20,000 or 100,000 cells) was divided into five aliquots, with four sequenced. Overall study results and limits: Clones carrying above 20 RNA copies accounted for over 98% of effector molecules, under 1% in naive cells.

TCRdb re-analysed the PCR reads in MiXCR, keeping a single row per CDR3 protein. The data show about 630,000 distinct CDR3 sequences, about 25% seen once. This clonotype appeared many times. As yet, its antigen is unknown. This sequence was found in a human donor in good health. Some libraries in this study had Jurkat cell RNA spiked in. Sample: naive CD8+ T cells from blood, with Jurkat cell RNA spiked in. Described subset: FACS-sorted CD8+CD4-CCR7+CD45RA+ naive T cells.

CDR3 nucleotide sequence: TGTGCCACCAGCTCCGGGACAGGGGGCGACCAGCCCCAGCATTTT. This translates into CATSSGTGGDQPQHF. The V gene is TRBV15, the J gene TRBJ1-5; the match to TRBD1 covers 12 bases. The CDR3 has 15 residues. CDR1 and CDR2 (germline): LNHNV, YYDKDF (reference sequence). V trimming: 5 bases; J trimming: 7 bases; junction bases outside the gene matches: 6.